Below, 20 T cell receptor beta chains from the same sample are listed, as sequenced in a study of T-cell reconstitution after alpha-beta-depleted transplantation in children. Unique molecular identifiers were used to barcode this TCRbeta library. TCRdb ran MiXCR on the PCR reads and lists one entry per CDR3 protein. Among about 540,000 distinct CDR3 sequences listed, around 17% were seen once. Sequenced here: PBMCs from the stem cell graft donor, sampled from the stem cell graft. These TCRs come from a human donor who donated a stem cell graft to a child with acute lymphoblastic leukemia.

The chain couples TRBV2 to TRBJ2-1, with D hard to call. The CDR3 loop spans 13 amino acids. V was pared by 4 bases and J by 3 bases, with 7 bases between. CDR1 SNHLY and CDR2 FYNNEI come from the germline V gene. CDR3 coding DNA: TGTGCCAGCAGTGGGGTCAGCTACAATGAGCAGTTCTTC. Translation gives CASSGVSYNEQFF.

This clonotype showed up just a few times. The chain carries TRBV14 and TRBJ2-6; 10 bases line up with TRBD2. This CDR3 is 19 amino acids long. Germline assignment: CDR1 SGHDN and CDR2 FVKESK. V trimming: 4 bases; J trimming: 0 bases; junction bases outside the gene matches: 9. The CDR3 nucleotides are TGTGCCAGCAGCCCTGAGGGACTAGCGATTTTCTCTGGGGCCAACGTCCTGACTTTC. Translated: CASSPEGLAIFSGANVLTF.

In its sample, this clonotype was seen a few times. The J gene is TRBJ2-7, the V gene TRBV4-2, with D maybe TRBD1 (5 bases). The CDR3 covers 14 residues. Trimming pared 2 bases from V and 1 base from J, leaving 9 bases between. Germline V CDR1 and CDR2: LGHNA, YNFKEQ. The CDR3 region has the DNA TGTGCCAGCAGCCAAAAGGGGCAGTCCTACGAGCAGTACTTC. It encodes CASSQKGQSYEQYF.

The V and J genes are TRBV5-6 and TRBJ2-7; D gene unclear. Germline V lookup: CDR1 SGHDT, CDR2 YYEEEE. With 0 bases removed from V and 3 bases from J, the gap between germline ends came to 10 bases. CDR3 length: 14 amino acids. The CDR3 DNA sequence: TGTGCCAGCAGCTTGGGGGCCAGATACTACGAGCAGTACTTC. Encoded protein: CASSLGARYYEQYF.

The chain has TRBV2 and TRBJ2-7; TRBD2 might be the D (6 bases). Trimming took 7 bases from V and 2 from J, leaving 9 bases between them. The germline CDR1 and CDR2 sequences are SNHLY and FYNNEI. This CDR3 is built from 12 residues. CDR3 region: CASMTSTYEQYF. CDR3 coding DNA: TGTGCCAGCATGACTAGTACCTACGAGCAGTACTTC. The entire variable domain, with the rest obtained from reference TRBV2 and TRBJ2-7, is as follows: EPEVTQTPSHQVTQMGQEVILRCVPISNHLYFYWYRQILGQKVEFLVSFYNNEISEKSEIFDDQFSVERPDGSNFTLKIRSTKLEDSAMYFCASMTSTYEQYFGPGTRLTVT.

A few counts support this clonotype. The chain recombines TRBV20-1 with TRBJ2-2; D is ambiguous. CDR1 DFQATT and CDR2 SNEGSKA come from the germline V gene (reference sequence). V was pared by 0 bases and J by 2 bases, with 10 bases between. This CDR3 has 15 residues. In DNA form, the CDR3 reads TGCAGTGCTAGAGATATTACACTTAACACCGGGGAGCTGTTTTTT. Translating gives CSARDITLNTGELFF.

The table lists this clonotype with a count of one. The J gene is TRBJ2-1, the V gene TRBV7-9; TRBD2 matches 8 bases. Germline lookup yields CDR1 SEHNR and CDR2 FQNEAQ (reference sequence). The CDR3 consists of 14 residues. The CDR3 DNA follows: TGTGCGATTCAGGCAGGGCTAGCGGGCGGGGAGCAGTTCTTC. Amino acids: CAIQAGLAGGEQFF.

This chain links TRBV29-1 with TRBJ2-7; possibly TRBD1 or TRBD2 for D (5 bases each). Trimming took off 6 bases at V and 1 base at J, with 13 bases between the two ends. CDR3 length equals 13 residues. CDR1 and CDR2 from the germline V gene are SQVTM and ANQGSEA. CDR3 sequence: CSVKPGSSYEQYF. The CDR3 nucleotides read TGCAGCGTCAAGCCAGGGAGTTCCTACGAGCAGTACTTC.

V usage is TRBV5-6 and J usage is TRBJ2-3, with D hard to call. This CDR3 is built from 16 residues. Between the trimmed V and J ends, which lost 0 bases and 1 base, there was a span of 12 bases. The germline V gene encodes CDR1 SGHDT and CDR2 YYEEEE. The CDR3 is CASSLEGFWGTDTQYF. CDR3 bases: TGTGCCAGCAGCTTGGAAGGGTTCTGGGGCACAGATACGCAGTATTTT.

This clonotype was observed a handful of times. The chain has TRBV6-5 and TRBJ2-1; 11 positions match TRBD1. V shed 2 bases and J 5 bases; nucleotides not matched to a gene: 2. Germline CDR1 is MNHEY and CDR2 is SVGAGI. The CDR3 runs to 15 residues. Here the CDR3 reads CASSYRDRGNNEQFF. CDR3 DNA sequence: TGTGCCAGCAGTTACCGGGACAGGGGGAACAATGAGCAGTTCTTC.

This clonotype was picked up a small number of times. This CDR3 is CASDRGQSEAFF. The CDR3 DNA follows: TGTGCCTCTGACAGGGGGCAATCTGAAGCTTTCTTT. The rearrangement joins TRBV7-9 to TRBJ1-1; the match to TRBD1 covers 10 bases. V lost 11 bases to trimming and J lost 6 bases; unmatched junction nucleotides: 6. Germline lookup yields CDR1 SEHNR and CDR2 FQNEAQ (reference sequence). The CDR3 totals 12 residues.

This clonotype has more than one count but fewer than ten. The chain couples TRBV28 to TRBJ1-2; 10 positions agree with TRBD1. The length of the CDR3 is 14 residues. J was trimmed by 7 bases and V by 6 bases; bases with no gene match: 8. From germline, CDR1 is MDHEN and CDR2 SYDVKM. The CDR3 bases are TGTGCCAGCAGCCACCTGGACAGGGGGGTTGGCTACACCTTC. It translates to CASSHLDRGVGYTF.

This clonotype was counted only a few times. J is TRBJ2-7 and V is TRBV7-9; TRBD1 agrees at 9 bases. J gave up 6 bases and V 5 bases, and 5 bases lay outside the gene matches. CDR3 size: 13 residues. CDR1 and CDR2 from the germline V gene are SEHNR and FQNEAQ (reference sequence). CDR3 DNA: TGTGCCAGCAGCCCGGGACAGGGTGCCGAGCAGTACTTC. This translates into CASSPGQGAEQYF.

This chain uses TRBV20-1 with TRBJ1-6, with D perhaps matching TRBD1 (6 bases). The CDR3 spans 13 residues. Germline V CDR1 and CDR2: DFQATT, SNEGSKA (reference sequence). V lost 1 base, J lost 10 bases, and 11 bases lay in between. CDR3 residues: CSARVGGQSPLHF. For the CDR3, the DNA is TGCAGTGCTAGAGTGGGGGGCCAATCACCCCTCCACTTT.

This clonotype was seen only a few times. This chain uses TRBV10-3 with TRBJ2-2; 8 bases agree with TRBD1. In germline, CDR1 is ENHRY, CDR2 SYGVKD. V was pared by 4 bases and J by 0 bases, with 10 bases of the junction left unmatched. CDR3 length: 18 amino acids. The CDR3 protein is CAISAGQGPPPNTGELFF. CDR3 in DNA: TGTGCCATCAGTGCTGGACAGGGACCGCCCCCGAACACCGGGGAGCTGTTTTTT.

In this sample, this clonotype turned up a few times. This rearrangement joins TRBV9 to TRBJ1-4; D gene uncertain. The CDR3 is 14 residues long. Between the trimmed V and J ends, which lost 0 bases and 0 bases, there was a span of 3 bases. The germline V gene has CDR1 SGDLS and CDR2 YYNGEE. CDR3 sequence reads: CASSVGATNEKLFF. DNA for the CDR3: TGTGCCAGCAGCGTAGGTGCAACTAATGAAAAACTGTTTTTT.

V gene TRBV27 combines with J gene TRBJ2-1; 10 nucleotides agree with TRBD2. V shed 6 bases and J 6 bases; nucleotides not matched to a gene: 8. Germline V gene data show CDR1 as MNHEY and CDR2 as SMNVEV (reference sequence). The CDR3 totals 15 residues. The CDR3: CASRATSGDINEQFF. CDR3 coding DNA: TGTGCCAGCAGGGCAACTAGCGGGGATATCAATGAGCAGTTCTTC.

In its sample, this clonotype was seen many times. This rearrangement joins TRBV2 to TRBJ2-4, with 7 bases lining up with TRBD1. Germline CDR1 is SNHLY and CDR2 is FYNNEI. The CDR3 covers 17 residues. The V segment lost 2 bases and the J segment 0 bases; nucleotides outside the gene matches: 7. This CDR3 is CASSEMTGNRAKNIQYF. The DNA of the CDR3 is TGTGCCAGCAGTGAAATGACAGGGAACCGAGCCAAAAACATTCAGTACTTC.

This clonotype was counted a few times. J is TRBJ1-2 and V is TRBV5-5; 7 bases fit TRBD1. The germline gives CDR1 SGHKS, CDR2 YYEKEE (reference sequence). V dropped 4 bases and J dropped 2; count of bases not matched to a gene: 11. The CDR3 sequence is 16 residues long. DNA for the CDR3: TGTGCCAGCAGCCCCCACAGTCCGACAGGGAACTATGGCTACACCTTC. Its translation: CASSPHSPTGNYGYTF.

This clonotype was counted a few times. The V gene is TRBV5-1, the J gene TRBJ2-7, with a tentative D call TRBD2 (5 bases). The CDR3 consists of 15 residues. The germline V and J ends were trimmed by 1 base and 0 bases, with 11 bases remaining between them. CDR1 and CDR2 (germline): SGHRS, YFSETQ. The CDR3 reads CASSLSPRVSYEQYF. CDR3 in DNA: TGCGCCAGCAGCTTGTCCCCGCGGGTCTCCTACGAGCAGTACTTC.